This entry lists 21 T cell receptor beta chains sequenced from one sample in a study of response to subunit inactivated influenza vaccine. One entry per CDR3 protein results from TCRdb running MiXCR on the RT-PCR reads. The sample has about 530,000 distinct CDR3 sequences; 12% are singletons. Sequenced material: PBMCs from blood, taken on the day of vaccination. The receptors were sampled from a man in his forties or fifties who received an inactivated influenza vaccine.

The chain uses TRBV10-3 and TRBJ2-7, with 7 bases matching TRBD2. The germline gives CDR1 ENHRY, CDR2 SYGVKD. V lost 8 bases and J lost 2; bases outside the gene matches: 6. This CDR3 is built from 13 residues. The CDR3 bases are TGTGCCATCGGGGAGGGAACTACCTACGAGCAGTACTTC. Its protein is CAIGEGTTYEQYF.

The chain has TRBV6-1 and TRBJ2-1; 11 bases agree with TRBD2. From germline, CDR1 is MNHNS and CDR2 SASEGT. V dropped 4 bases and J dropped 9; count of bases not matched to a gene: 5. The CDR3 length is 14 residues. CDR3 DNA sequence: TGTGCCAGCAGTGTAGCGGGGGGGCCGGGTGAGCAGTTCTTC. As protein: CASSVAGGPGEQFF.

Only one count was recorded for this clonotype. A single base separates this from a much larger clone, so it may be a read error. The chain links TRBV7-2 to TRBJ2-2; D not certain. Germline lookup yields CDR1 SGHTA and CDR2 FQGNSA. The length of the CDR3 is 15 residues. V shed 0 bases and J shed 0 bases, with 5 bases lying between them. CDR3: CASSLASSNTGELFF. CDR3 in DNA: TGTGCCAGCAGCTTAGCTAGCTCGAACACCGGGGAGCTGTTTTTT.

This clonotype was found a few times. The V call is TRBV6-2 or TRBV6-3, the J call TRBJ2-1; 11 bases map to TRBD2. The length of the CDR3 is 18 residues. The ends lost 2 bases at V and 6 bases at J; junction bases unmatched: 12. CDR1 is MNHEY, CDR2 SVGEGT, per germline. The CDR3 DNA sequence: TGTGCCAGCAGTTACGGACAGGGCCAAGGACTAGCGGGCAATGAGCAGTTCTTC. It codes for CASSYGQGQGLAGNEQFF.

This clonotype was detected only once. Being one base from a much bigger clone, this may be a read error. This chain uses TRBV12-3 or TRBV12-4 with TRBJ2-3; D gene ambiguous. The CDR3 runs to 13 residues. Trimming left V 5 bases short and J 6 bases short, with 12 bases between. DNA of the CDR3: TGTGCCAGCAGTCTTCGGGCTGTGGATACGCAGTATTTT. Amino acids: CASSLRAVDTQYF.

A word on this clonotype: A much larger clone is a single base away; this may be a read error. The chain carries TRBV12-3 or TRBV12-4 and TRBJ2-1; D may be TRBD1 (6 bases). The CDR3 runs to 11 residues. CDR3 in amino acids: CASTLGGEQSF. The CDR3 DNA sequence: TGTGCCAGCACCCTAGGGGGAGAGCAGTCCTTC.

There are a few counts of this clonotype. The rearrangement links TRBV20-1 to TRBJ1-1; D gene ambiguous. This CDR3 has 14 residues. Germline CDR1 is DFQATT and CDR2 is SNEGSKA (reference sequence). The V end was cut by 0 bases, the J end by 0 bases, with 8 bases between. As DNA, the CDR3 is TGCAGTGCTAGAGAGGGAATTATGAACACTGAAGCTTTCTTT. Translation: CSAREGIMNTEAFF.

This clonotype came up a few times. This chain uses TRBV12-3 or TRBV12-4 with TRBJ2-1, with unresolved D. The CDR3 is 14 amino acids. V gave up 2 bases and J gave up 7 bases, with 12 bases separating them. CDR3 nucleotides: TGTGCCAGCAGTTTATGGCCCAGACCGAATGAGCAGTTCTTC. It codes for CASSLWPRPNEQFF.

This clonotype was recorded a few times. The chain combines TRBV27 with TRBJ1-1, with unresolved D. This CDR3 spans 14 amino acids. The germline gives CDR1 MNHEY, CDR2 SMNVEV (reference sequence). V lost 3 bases and J 5 bases, leaving 13 bases between the germline ends. The CDR3 is CASSFRTSGTEAFF. The CDR3 nucleotides read TGTGCCAGCAGTTTCCGGACCTCCGGGACTGAAGCTTTCTTT.

This clonotype was detected only a few times. This chain links TRBV9 with TRBJ2-1; 7 bases are shared with TRBD1. Germline loops: CDR1 SGDLS, CDR2 YYNGEE. The CDR3 has 15 amino acids. Trimming took 4 bases from V and 7 from J; bases not matched to a gene: 11. CDR3 bases: TGTGCCAGCAGCACCTCCGGGACAGTTAAAAATGAGCAGTTCTTC. It yields the protein CASSTSGTVKNEQFF.

The rearrangement links TRBV20-1 to TRBJ2-7, with TRBD2 matching 8 bases. CDR3 length equals 14 residues. Losses at the gene ends were 7 bases for V and 2 bases for J; bases not matched to a gene: 10. CDR1 DFQATT and CDR2 SNEGSKA come from the germline V gene (reference sequence). The CDR3 protein is CSVSSAGDTYEQYF. The DNA for the CDR3 is TGCAGTGTCTCATCAGCGGGAGACACCTACGAGCAGTACTTC.

The table lists this clonotype with a few counts. V is TRBV20-1 and J is TRBJ2-1; D call uncertain. This CDR3 spans 16 amino acids. The germline CDR1 and CDR2 sequences are DFQATT and SNEGSKA (reference sequence). Trimming shortened V by 2 bases and J by 4 bases, and 18 bases separated the two germline ends. CDR3 region: CSARNSAARKYNEQFF. DNA of the CDR3: TGCAGTGCTAGAAACAGTGCGGCCAGAAAGTACAATGAGCAGTTCTTC.

This clonotype has a handful of counts. The chain combines TRBV29-1 with TRBJ2-1; D may be TRBD2 (5 bases). V was clipped by 5 bases and J by 2 bases, with 13 bases between them. The CDR3 runs to 14 residues. Per germline, CDR1 SQVTM and CDR2 ANQGSEA. DNA for the CDR3: TGCAGCGTTTCGAACGGGAACGCCTACAATGAGCAGTTCTTC. The encoded protein is CSVSNGNAYNEQFF.

This clonotype has only a few counts. This chain uses TRBV19 with TRBJ2-7; TRBD1 agrees at 9 bases. CDR3 length: 16 amino acids. Unmatched junction bases numbered 11, after V lost 5 bases and J lost 3 bases. Per germline, CDR1 LNHDA and CDR2 SQIVND (reference sequence). The CDR3 nucleotides are TGTGCCAGTAGTGATCCTACCGGGACAGGGAGCTACGAGCAGTACTTC. Its translation: CASSDPTGTGSYEQYF.

The chain uses TRBV6-2 or TRBV6-3 and TRBJ2-3, with 9 bases fitting TRBD1. V was pared by 5 bases and J by 6 bases, with 6 bases of the junction left unmatched. The CDR3 spans 14 residues. The germline V gene has CDR1 MNHEY and CDR2 SVGEGT. CDR3: CASSRTGAVDTQYF. Written as DNA, the CDR3 is TGTGCCAGCAGTAGGACAGGGGCCGTGGATACGCAGTATTTT.

This chain links TRBV28 with TRBJ2-2; 9 positions match TRBD2. CDR1 is MDHEN, CDR2 SYDVKM, per germline. The CDR3 is made up of 18 amino acids. The V gene end was trimmed by 5 bases and the J gene end by 7 bases; junction bases not matched to a gene: 17. The CDR3 region is CASSPTTWGSGSVGELFF. The CDR3 DNA is TGTGCCAGCAGTCCGACGACTTGGGGTAGCGGGAGTGTCGGGGAGCTGTTTTTT.

The rearrangement uses TRBV19 and TRBJ2-5; the D is unclear. The V end was cut by 5 bases, the J end by 4 bases, with 11 bases between. Germline V gives CDR1 LNHDA, CDR2 SQIVND (reference sequence). The CDR3 has 13 amino acids. CDR3 sequence reads: CASSGNPGETQYF. CDR3 in DNA: TGTGCCAGTAGTGGTAATCCCGGAGAGACCCAGTACTTC.

This clonotype was observed a few times. This chain joins TRBV20-1 and TRBJ2-5; no reliable D call. Germline V CDR1 and CDR2: DFQATT, SNEGSKA (reference sequence). CDR3 length equals 12 residues. Trimming shortened V by 3 bases and J by 7 bases, and 12 bases separated the two germline ends. In DNA, the CDR3 is TGCAGTGCTAGTACTGCCTTGGCGACCCAGTACTTC. Its protein is CSASTALATQYF.

This rearrangement joins TRBV24-1 to TRBJ2-7, with D maybe TRBD2 (7 bases). The CDR3 is made up of 15 amino acids. Trimming pared 4 bases from V and 1 base from J, leaving 13 bases between. Germline CDR1 KGHDR, CDR2 SFDVKD. The CDR3 region is CATSDARGGSYEQYF. CDR3 nucleotides: TGTGCCACCAGTGACGCAAGGGGGGGGTCCTACGAGCAGTACTTC.

In its sample, this clonotype was seen a few times. The genes are TRBV29-1 and TRBJ2-7, with 15 nucleotides matching TRBD2. CDR1 and CDR2 from the germline V gene are SQVTM and ANQGSEA. The CDR3 extends over 12 amino acids. The J segment lost 7 bases and the V segment lost 7 bases, leaving 2 bases of the junction unmatched. The CDR3 sequence is CSGGLAGGEQYF. The CDR3, as DNA: TGCAGCGGGGGACTAGCGGGGGGTGAGCAGTACTTC.

This clonotype turned up a few times. V and J are TRBV12-3 or TRBV12-4 and TRBJ1-4; possibly TRBD1 for D (5 bases). V lost 6 bases to trimming and J lost 4 bases, with 15 bases between them. The CDR3 contains 15 residues. The CDR3 DNA follows: TGTGCCAGCAGCCTGGGAGGGGTACTTAATGAAAAACTGTTTTTT. It encodes CASSLGGVLNEKLFF.